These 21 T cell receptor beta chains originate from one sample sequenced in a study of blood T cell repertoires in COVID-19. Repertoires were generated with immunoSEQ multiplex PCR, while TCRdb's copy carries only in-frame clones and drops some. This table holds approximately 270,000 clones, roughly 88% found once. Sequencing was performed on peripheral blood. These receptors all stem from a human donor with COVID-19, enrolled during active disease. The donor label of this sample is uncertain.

CDR3 protein: CASSRRSGAGELFF. The CDR3 region has the DNA TGCGCCAGCAGCCGCCGATCTGGAGCCGGGGAGCTGTTTTTT. The chain couples TRBV4-3 to TRBJ2-2; D is undetermined. V lost 4 bases, J lost 6 bases, and 12 bases lay in between. Germline CDR1 reads LGHNA; CDR2 reads YSLEER. This CDR3 is 14 amino acids long.

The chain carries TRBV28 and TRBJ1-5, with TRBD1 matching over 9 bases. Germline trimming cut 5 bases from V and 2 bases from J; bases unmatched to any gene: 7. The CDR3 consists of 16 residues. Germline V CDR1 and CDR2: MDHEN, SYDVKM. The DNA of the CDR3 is TGTGCCAGCAGTGGGAGACAGGGGGTTGGCAATCAGCCCCAGCATTTT. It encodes CASSGRQGVGNQPQHF.

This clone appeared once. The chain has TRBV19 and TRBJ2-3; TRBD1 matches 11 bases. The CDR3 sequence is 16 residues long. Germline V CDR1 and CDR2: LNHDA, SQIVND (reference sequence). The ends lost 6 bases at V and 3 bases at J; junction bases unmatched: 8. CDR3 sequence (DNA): TGTGCCAGTAGGACTGGACAGGGGGCTGGAACAGATACGCAGTATTTT. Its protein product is CASRTGQGAGTDTQYF.

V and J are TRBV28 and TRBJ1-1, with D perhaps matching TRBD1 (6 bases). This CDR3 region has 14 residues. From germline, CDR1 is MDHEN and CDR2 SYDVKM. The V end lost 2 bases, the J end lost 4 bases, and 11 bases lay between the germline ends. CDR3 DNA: TGTGCCAGCAGTTTACAGGGGCCGCGCACTGAAGCTTTCTTT. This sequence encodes CASSLQGPRTEAFF.

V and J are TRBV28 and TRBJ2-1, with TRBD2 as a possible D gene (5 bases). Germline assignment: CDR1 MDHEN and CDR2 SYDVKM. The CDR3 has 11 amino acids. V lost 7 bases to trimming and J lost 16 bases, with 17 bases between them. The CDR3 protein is CASKSPGIYFF. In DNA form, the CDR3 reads TGTGCCAGCAAATCCCCCGGGATTTATTTCTTC.

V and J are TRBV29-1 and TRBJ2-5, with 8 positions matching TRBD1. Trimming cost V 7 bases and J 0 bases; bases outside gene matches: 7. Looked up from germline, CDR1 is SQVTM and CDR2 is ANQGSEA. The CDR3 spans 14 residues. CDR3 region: CSAADRANQETQYF. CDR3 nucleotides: TGCAGCGCCGCGGACAGGGCCAACCAAGAGACCCAGTACTTC.

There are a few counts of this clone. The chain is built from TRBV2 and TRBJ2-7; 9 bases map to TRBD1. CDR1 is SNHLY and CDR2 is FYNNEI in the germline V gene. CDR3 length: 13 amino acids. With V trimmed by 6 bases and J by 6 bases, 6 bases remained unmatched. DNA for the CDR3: TGTGCCAGCAGGGGGACAGGGTTAAGCGAGCAGTACTTC. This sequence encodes CASRGTGLSEQYF. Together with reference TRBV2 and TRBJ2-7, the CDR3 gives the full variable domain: EPEVTQTPSHQVTQMGQEVILRCVPISNHLYFYWYRQILGQKVEFLVSFYNNEISEKSEIFDDQFSVERPDGSNFTLKIRSTKLEDSAMYFCASRGTGLSEQYFGPGTRLTVT.

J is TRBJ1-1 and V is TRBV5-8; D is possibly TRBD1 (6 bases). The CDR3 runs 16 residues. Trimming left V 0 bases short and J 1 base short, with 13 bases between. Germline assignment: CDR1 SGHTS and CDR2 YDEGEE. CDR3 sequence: CASSLEAGVSNTEAFF. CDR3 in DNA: TGTGCCAGCAGCTTGGAGGCAGGGGTATCGAACACTGAAGCTTTCTTT.

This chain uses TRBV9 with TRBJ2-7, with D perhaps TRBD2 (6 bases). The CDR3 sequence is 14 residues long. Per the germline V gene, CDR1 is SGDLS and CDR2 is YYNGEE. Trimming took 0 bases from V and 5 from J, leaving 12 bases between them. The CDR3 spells CASSVAGAPNEQYF. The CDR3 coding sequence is TGTGCCAGCAGCGTAGCGGGAGCCCCCAACGAGCAGTACTTC.

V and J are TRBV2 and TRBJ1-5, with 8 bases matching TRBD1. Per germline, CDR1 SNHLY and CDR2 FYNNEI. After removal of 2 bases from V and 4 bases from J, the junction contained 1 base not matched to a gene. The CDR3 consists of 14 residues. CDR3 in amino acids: CASSERQGNQPQHF. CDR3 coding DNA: TGTGCCAGCAGTGAAAGACAGGGGAATCAGCCCCAGCATTTT.

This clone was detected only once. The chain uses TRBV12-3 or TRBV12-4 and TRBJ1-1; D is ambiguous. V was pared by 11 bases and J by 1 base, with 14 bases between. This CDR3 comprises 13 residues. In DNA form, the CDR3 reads TGTGCCGGCCAATTCGGGTCGAACACTGAAGCTTTCTTT. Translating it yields CAGQFGSNTEAFF.

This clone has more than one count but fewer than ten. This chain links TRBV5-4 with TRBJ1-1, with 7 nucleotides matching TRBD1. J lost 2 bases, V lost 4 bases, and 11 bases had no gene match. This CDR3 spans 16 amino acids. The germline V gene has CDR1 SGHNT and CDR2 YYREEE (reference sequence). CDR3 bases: TGTGCCAGCAGCACCGACAGGGCGTCCTTTAACACTGAAGCTTTCTTT. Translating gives CASSTDRASFNTEAFF.

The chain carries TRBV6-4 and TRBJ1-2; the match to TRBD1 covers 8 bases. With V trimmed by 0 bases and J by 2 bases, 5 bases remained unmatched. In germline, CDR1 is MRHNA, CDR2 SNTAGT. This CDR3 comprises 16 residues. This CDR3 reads CASSDSRTGSNYGYTF. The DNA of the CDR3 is TGTGCCAGCAGTGACTCGCGGACAGGGTCCAACTATGGCTACACCTTC.

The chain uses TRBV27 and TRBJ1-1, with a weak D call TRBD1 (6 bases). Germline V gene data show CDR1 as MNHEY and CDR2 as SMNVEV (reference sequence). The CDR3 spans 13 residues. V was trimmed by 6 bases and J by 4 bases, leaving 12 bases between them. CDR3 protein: CASSQGLITEAFF. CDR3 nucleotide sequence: TGTGCCAGCAGCCAGGGGTTGATCACTGAAGCTTTCTTT.

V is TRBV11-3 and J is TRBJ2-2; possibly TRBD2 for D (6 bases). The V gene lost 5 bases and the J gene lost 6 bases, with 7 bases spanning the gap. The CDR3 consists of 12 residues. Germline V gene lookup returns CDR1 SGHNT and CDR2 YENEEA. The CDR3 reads CASSASAGELFF. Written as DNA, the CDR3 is TGTGCCAGCAGCGCTAGCGCCGGGGAGCTGTTTTTT.

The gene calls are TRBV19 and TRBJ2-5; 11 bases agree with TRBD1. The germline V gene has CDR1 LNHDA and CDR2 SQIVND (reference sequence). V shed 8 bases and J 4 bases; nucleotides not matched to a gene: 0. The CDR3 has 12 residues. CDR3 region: CASGTGGETQYF. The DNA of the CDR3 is TGTGCCAGTGGGACAGGGGGAGAGACCCAGTACTTC.

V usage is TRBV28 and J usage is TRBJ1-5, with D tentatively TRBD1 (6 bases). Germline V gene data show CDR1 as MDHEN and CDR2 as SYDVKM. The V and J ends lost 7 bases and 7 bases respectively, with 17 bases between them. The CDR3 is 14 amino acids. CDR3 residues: CASNPSGGTQPQHF. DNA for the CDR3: TGTGCCAGCAACCCTTCGGGGGGGACACAGCCCCAGCATTTT. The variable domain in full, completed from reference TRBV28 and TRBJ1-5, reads DVKVTQSSRYLVKRTGEKVFLECVQDMDHENMFWYRQDPGLGLRLIYFSYDVKMKEKGDIPEGYSVSREKKERFSLILESASTNQTSMYLCASNPSGGTQPQHFGDGTRLSIL.

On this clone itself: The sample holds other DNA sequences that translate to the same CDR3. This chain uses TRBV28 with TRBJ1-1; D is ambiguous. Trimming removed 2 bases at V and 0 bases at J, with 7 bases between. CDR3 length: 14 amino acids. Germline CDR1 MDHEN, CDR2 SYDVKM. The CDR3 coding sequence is TGTGCCAGCAGTTTAGGTCAGTTGAACACTGAAGCTTTCTTT. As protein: CASSLGQLNTEAFF.

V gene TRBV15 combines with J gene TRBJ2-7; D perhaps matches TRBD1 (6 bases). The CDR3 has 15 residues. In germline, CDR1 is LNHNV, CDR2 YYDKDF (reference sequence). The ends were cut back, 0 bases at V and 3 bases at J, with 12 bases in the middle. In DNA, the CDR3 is TGTGCCACCAGCAGAGATTATAGGACAGTCTACGAGCAGTACTTC. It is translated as CATSRDYRTVYEQYF.

The CDR3 DNA is TGTGCCAGTAGTATATGGGGGTCAGGGGCTTTGAGCTCCTACAATGAGCAGTTCTTC. Its translation is CASSIWGSGALSSYNEQFF. This rearrangement joins TRBV19 to TRBJ2-1, with D possibly TRBD1 on 6 matching bases. Germline V gene lookup returns CDR1 LNHDA and CDR2 SQIVND (reference sequence). This CDR3 spans 19 amino acids. Trimming stripped 2 bases from V and 0 bases from J, with 20 bases between. Using reference TRBV19 and TRBJ2-1 for the parts outside the CDR3, the full variable domain is DGGITQSPKYLFRKEGQNVTLSCEQNLNHDAMYWYRQDPGQGLRLIYYSQIVNDFQKGDIAEGYSVSREKKESFPLTVTSAQKNPTAFYLCASSIWGSGALSSYNEQFFGPGTRLTVL.

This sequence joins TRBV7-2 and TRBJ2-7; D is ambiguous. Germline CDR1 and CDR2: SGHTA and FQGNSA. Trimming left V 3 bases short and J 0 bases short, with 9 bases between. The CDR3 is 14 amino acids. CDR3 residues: CASSLAFTSYEQYF. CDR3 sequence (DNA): TGTGCCAGCAGCTTGGCATTCACCTCCTACGAGCAGTACTTC.